Listed here is a single T cell receptor beta chain. Generated by immunoSEQ multiplex PCR, the TCRdb table keeps only in-frame clones and is missing some. The repertoire includes roughly 240,000 clones, around 86% of them detected once, and roughly 2% sits in the top ten. These data belong to a study of blood T cell repertoires in COVID-19. Study-level background: T cells, B-cell-depleted T cells, or PBMCs supplied cDNA or gDNA.

Grouping used clinical history reported by participants in a survey and questionnaire. Sequenced: PBMCs or T cells enriched from blood (not recorded which). The origin of this receptor is a woman in her fifties or sixties who had recovered from COVID-19.

CDR3 in amino acids: CASSPGQGARSEKLFF. DNA for the CDR3: TGTGCCAGCAGCCCAGGTCAGGGGGCGCGTAGTGAAAAACTGTTTTTT. This chain uses TRBV11-3 with TRBJ1-4, with 8 bases fitting TRBD1. The junction had 12 bases not matched to a gene; V was cut back by 5 bases and J by 7 bases. Germline CDR1 reads SGHNT; CDR2 reads YENEEA. The CDR3 runs 16 residues.